These 29 T cell receptor beta chains came from one sample sequenced in a study of blood T cells in healthy people across ages. Primers used in a second PCR of roughly 7 to 12 cycles were a sample-barcoded 5' primer and a J-beta primer mix. Each CDR3 protein gets one entry after TCRdb re-called the 5' RACE reads with MiXCR. The sample contains some 1.6 million distinct CDR3 sequences, around 35% of which appear only once. Sequencing was performed on blood. The receptors derive from a woman in her 30s in good health.

This clonotype was recorded a few times. The chain combines TRBV27 with TRBJ2-1; 9 bases are a match to TRBD2. V was clipped by 7 bases and J by 3 bases; unmatched bases: 7. Germline V gene sequence: CDR1 MNHEY, CDR2 SMNVEV (reference sequence). There are 15 residues in the CDR3. CDR3 amino acids: CASTRGGAVYNEQFF. The CDR3 DNA reads TGTGCCAGCACCCGCGGGGGGGCTGTCTACAATGAGCAGTTCTTC.

Concerning this clonotype: At one end the junction does not follow the germline gene, possibly because of a read error. V and J are TRBV4-1 and TRBJ1-6, with 9 bases identical to TRBD1. Germline V gene data show CDR1 as MGHRA and CDR2 as YSYEKL. The CDR3 loop spans 15 amino acids. DNA of the CDR3: TGCGCCAGCAGCCAAACAGGGGGCAATAGTTCACCCCCCCACTTT. Translating it yields CASSQTGGNSSPPHF.

V gene TRBV3-1 combines with J gene TRBJ2-3; maybe TRBD2 (5 bases). CDR1 and CDR2 from the germline V gene are LGHDT and YNNKEL (reference sequence). Trimming took 3 bases from V and 0 from J, leaving 13 bases between them. This CDR3 is 16 amino acids long. Here the CDR3 reads CASSQGSGISTDTQYF. CDR3 sequence (DNA): TGTGCCAGCAGCCAGGGGTCGGGGATAAGCACAGATACGCAGTATTTT.

This clonotype was picked up a small number of times. V and J are TRBV7-9 and TRBJ2-7; D assignment may be TRBD1 or TRBD2 (5 bases each). The CDR3 is 16 amino acids. V was trimmed by 1 base and J by 0 bases, leaving 13 bases between them. From germline, CDR1 is SEHNR and CDR2 FQNEAQ (reference sequence). The CDR3 bases are TGTGCCAGCAGCTTAGGTTCAGGGACCGTCTCCTACGAGCAGTACTTC. Amino acids: CASSLGSGTVSYEQYF.

This clonotype was recorded a few times. The chain employs TRBV20-1 and TRBJ2-3; D is perhaps TRBD2 (5 bases). The V gene's germline CDR1 is DFQATT and CDR2 SNEGSKA (reference sequence). The CDR3 sequence is 16 residues long. The V end was cut by 2 bases, the J end by 5 bases, with 20 bases between. The CDR3 is CSARPGLRTEGDTQYF. In DNA form, the CDR3 reads TGCAGTGCTAGACCGGGCCTTCGGACCGAGGGAGATACGCAGTATTTT.

This clonotype was seen more than once but under ten times. V and J are TRBV4-1 and TRBJ2-5; 14 positions agree with TRBD2. V dropped 2 bases and J dropped 5; count of bases not matched to a gene: 10. The CDR3 runs 18 residues. CDR1 and CDR2 (germline): MGHRA, YSYEKL. In nucleotides, the CDR3 is TGCGCCAGCAGCCAACCCGTCCAGGGACTAGCGGGAGTGGAGACCCAGTACTTC. Encoded protein: CASSQPVQGLAGVETQYF.

Remarks on this clonotype: The junction does not match germline at one end; this may be a read error. The CDR3 region has the DNA TGTGTCAGCAGCCCCGGGACAGAGTACGAGCAGTACTTC. This encodes CVSSPGTEYEQYF. The chain recombines TRBV6-6 with TRBJ2-7; TRBD1 matches at 7 bases. This CDR3 is built from 13 residues. Germline V gives CDR1 MNHNY, CDR2 SVGAGI (reference sequence).

V is TRBV20-1 and J is TRBJ2-5; TRBD2 matches at 12 bases. V gave up 4 bases and J gave up 2 bases; unmatched junction bases: 8. The CDR3 covers 16 residues. In germline, CDR1 is DFQATT, CDR2 SNEGSKA (reference sequence). The CDR3 sequence is CSANRPSGGDQETQYF. The CDR3 coding sequence is TGCAGTGCTAACCGCCCTAGCGGGGGGGATCAAGAGACCCAGTACTTC.

The V and J genes are TRBV5-6 and TRBJ1-1; D not certain. Germline V gene sequence: CDR1 SGHDT, CDR2 YYEEEE. V was cut by 1 base and J by 7 bases, with 17 bases left in between. The CDR3 sequence is 15 residues long. CDR3: CASSLTSAGYLEAFF. CDR3 coding DNA: TGTGCCAGCAGCTTGACTTCGGCAGGTTATCTTGAAGCTTTCTTT. Full variable domain (remainder filled in from reference TRBV5-6 and TRBJ1-1): DAGVTQSPTHLIKTRGQQVTLRCSPKSGHDTVSWYQQALGQGPQFIFQYYEEEERQRGNFPDRFSGHQFPNYSSELNVNALLLGDSALYLCASSLTSAGYLEAFFGQGTRLTVV.

This clonotype showed up just a few times. The chain couples TRBV20-1 to TRBJ2-5; D gene unclear. Germline CDR1 and CDR2: DFQATT and SNEGSKA (reference sequence). The CDR3 runs 12 residues. The germline V and J ends were trimmed by 5 bases and 4 bases, with 11 bases remaining between them. The CDR3 reads CSAVRSGETQYF. The CDR3 coding sequence is TGCAGTGCTGTCAGGTCCGGAGAGACCCAGTACTTC.

The rearrangement links TRBV7-9 to TRBJ1-2; D remains unclear. The V gene lost 2 bases and the J gene lost 7 bases, with 11 bases spanning the gap. CDR3 length: 13 amino acids. Germline V lookup: CDR1 SEHNR, CDR2 FQNEAQ (reference sequence). CDR3: CASSLLSEIGYTF. In nucleotides, the CDR3 is TGTGCCAGCAGCTTATTGTCAGAAATTGGCTACACCTTC.

Details on this clonotype: At one of its ends the junction is not consistent with the germline gene, which may arise from a read error. V gene TRBV3-1 combines with J gene TRBJ1-4, with D unclear. Germline CDR1 is LGHDT and CDR2 is YNNKEL (reference sequence). This CDR3 is built from 17 residues. The CDR3 here is CASSQDLPGSTNEKRFF. CDR3 nucleotide sequence: TGTGCCAGCAGCCAAGATCTTCCCGGTTCAACTAATGAAAAACGGTTTTTT.

The chain links TRBV7-6 to TRBJ2-5; TRBD2 matches 14 bases. V gave up 3 bases and J gave up 2 bases; unmatched junction bases: 8. The germline V gene has CDR1 SGHVS and CDR2 FNYEAQ. The CDR3 is 18 amino acids. The CDR3 sequence is CASSLERLAGGRQETQYF. CDR3 sequence (DNA): TGTGCCAGCAGCTTGGAGAGACTAGCGGGGGGGCGGCAAGAGACCCAGTACTTC.

This clonotype has just a few counts. The chain couples TRBV4-2 to TRBJ1-4; D unresolved. The CDR3 totals 16 residues. Germline V gene lookup returns CDR1 LGHNA and CDR2 YNFKEQ. The V end was cut by 2 bases, the J end by 0 bases, with 10 bases between. The CDR3 spells CASSQPLFATNEKLFF. CDR3 bases: TGTGCCAGCAGCCAACCCCTATTTGCAACTAATGAAAAACTGTTTTTT.

As regards this clonotype: An end of the junction differs from the germline gene, which may be a read error. The chain recombines TRBV27 with TRBJ1-2; TRBD1 aligns across 10 bases. Germline V lookup: CDR1 MNHEY, CDR2 SMNVEV (reference sequence). This CDR3 region has 15 residues. Here the CDR3 DNA reads TGTGCCAGCAGTTCCCTCGGGACAGGGGAAAATGGCGACACCTTC. Protein sequence: CASSSLGTGENGDTF.

This chain links TRBV20-1 with TRBJ1-1; TRBD1 matches at 10 bases. The length of the CDR3 is 14 residues. Germline V CDR1 and CDR2: DFQATT, SNEGSKA (reference sequence). V trimming: 3 bases; J trimming: 4 bases; junction bases outside the gene matches: 5. The CDR3, as DNA: TGCAGTGCTAGCCGGGACAGGGGAGGCACTGAAGCTTTCTTT. This sequence encodes CSASRDRGGTEAFF.

This clonotype came up a few times. V gene TRBV29-1 combines with J gene TRBJ2-1; 10 bases are shared with TRBD2. There are 16 residues in the CDR3. J lost 2 bases, V lost 4 bases, and 8 bases had no gene match. Germline V gene sequence: CDR1 SQVTM, CDR2 ANQGSEA. The CDR3 region has the DNA TGCAGCGTTGTGGCTAGCGGGAGTCCGACCTACAATGAGCAGTTCTTC. This translates into CSVVASGSPTYNEQFF.

This clonotype showed up just a few times. The chain combines TRBV6-1 with TRBJ1-6; D remains unclear. Germline values: CDR1 MNHNS, CDR2 SASEGT. Trimming left V 7 bases short and J 5 bases short, with 6 bases between. The CDR3 consists of 12 residues. CDR3 sequence (DNA): TGTGCCAGCACCAGGAATAATTCACCCCTCCACTTT. It is translated as CASTRNNSPLHF.

This clonotype showed up just a few times. V is TRBV20-1 and J is TRBJ2-7; D not resolved. Germline CDR1 is DFQATT and CDR2 is SNEGSKA (reference sequence). CDR3 length: 15 amino acids. Trimming pared 0 bases from V and 3 bases from J, leaving 15 bases between. The CDR3 reads CSARDRLRSYYEQYF. The CDR3 DNA sequence: TGCAGTGCTAGAGATCGCCTCAGAAGTTACTACGAGCAGTACTTC.

This clonotype has a handful of counts. V is TRBV15 and J is TRBJ1-5, with 9 bases fitting TRBD1. V lost 8 bases and J lost 0; bases outside the gene matches: 2. The CDR3 contains 14 residues. Germline V gives CDR1 LNHNV, CDR2 YYDKDF (reference sequence). The CDR3 reads CATGQGNSNQPQHF. The CDR3 nucleotides are TGTGCCACCGGACAGGGGAATAGCAATCAGCCCCAGCATTTT.

V gene TRBV7-8 combines with J gene TRBJ1-2; TRBD1 matches at 10 bases. The ends lost 5 bases at V and 0 bases at J; junction bases unmatched: 15. CDR3 length: 19 amino acids. In germline, CDR1 is SGHVS, CDR2 FQNEAQ. The CDR3, as DNA: TGTGCCAGCAGCCGAGAGAGGGGACAGGGGATATCAGCTAACTATGGCTACACCTTC. It codes for CASSRERGQGISANYGYTF.

This clonotype has just a few counts. This sequence joins TRBV20-1 and TRBJ2-3, with D maybe TRBD2 (5 bases). The CDR3 totals 14 residues. Trimming left V 6 bases short and J 6 bases short, with 19 bases between. The V gene's germline CDR1 is DFQATT and CDR2 SNEGSKA (reference sequence). The CDR3 protein is CSAPPLATSDTQYF. For the CDR3, the DNA is TGCAGTGCCCCTCCCCTAGCTACATCGGATACGCAGTATTTT.

This clonotype was observed a handful of times. This sequence joins TRBV7-6 and TRBJ2-3; D might be TRBD2 (6 bases). Germline lookup yields CDR1 SGHVS and CDR2 FNYEAQ. The length of the CDR3 is 18 residues. Trimming cost V 1 base and J 2 bases, with 19 bases left between them. The CDR3: CASSLGLLADTPTDTQYF. Written as DNA, the CDR3 is TGTGCCAGCAGCTTAGGGCTTTTAGCGGATACTCCCACAGATACGCAGTATTTT.

Only one count was recorded for this clonotype. At one of its ends the junction is not consistent with the germline gene, which may arise from a read error. The chain links TRBV4-1 to TRBJ1-2; unclear D gene. The germline CDR1 and CDR2 sequences are MGHRA and YSYEKL. This CDR3 spans 15 amino acids. CDR3 residues: CTSSQRGGRAEGYTF. The CDR3 region has the DNA TGCACCAGCAGCCAAAGAGGTGGCCGGGCAGAGGGCTACACCTTC.

The chain carries TRBV20-1 and TRBJ1-2; a weak D match, TRBD1 (5 bases). The germline V gene has CDR1 DFQATT and CDR2 SNEGSKA (reference sequence). The CDR3 sequence is 12 residues long. V lost 0 bases and J 10 bases, leaving 12 bases between the germline ends. The CDR3 bases are TGCAGTGCTAGAGATTATGACAGCTTCTACACCTTC. Translation gives CSARDYDSFYTF.

The sample holds a few counts of this clonotype. The chain combines TRBV5-1 with TRBJ2-1; 11 positions match TRBD2. The germline gives CDR1 SGHRS, CDR2 YFSETQ. This CDR3 spans 14 amino acids. The trim removed 4 bases at V and 6 bases at J, leaving 3 bases unmatched. CDR3 DNA: TGCGCCAGCAGCGTTAGCGGGAGGGCCAATGAGCAGTTCTTC. Its translation: CASSVSGRANEQFF.

In its sample, this clonotype was seen a few times. CDR3 DNA: TGTGCCAGCAGTGAAGGAAGTCGCAGGGCGGAGACCCAGTACTTC. Translated: CASSEGSRRAETQYF. The chain couples TRBV25-1 to TRBJ2-5; D may be TRBD1 (5 bases). The germline gives CDR1 MGHDK, CDR2 SYGVNS. V lost 2 bases to trimming and J lost 5 bases, with 15 bases between them. The CDR3 is 15 amino acids.

Regarding this clonotype: A much more abundant neighbour one base away suggests this may be a read error. The chain carries TRBV28 and TRBJ1-5, with 10 bases identical to TRBD1. Germline V gives CDR1 MDHEN, CDR2 SYDVKM. This CDR3 is 14 amino acids long. Unmatched junction bases numbered 9, after V lost 5 bases and J lost 11 bases. As DNA, the CDR3 is TGTGCCAGCAGTCGCGGGACAGGGGAACAGTCCCAGCATTTT. Translated, it gives CASSRGTGEQSQHF.

This clonotype was seen a few times. The V and J genes are TRBV6-6 and TRBJ1-5, with D perhaps matching TRBD1 (5 bases). Germline V gene sequence: CDR1 MNHNY, CDR2 SVGAGI (reference sequence). The CDR3 length is 14 residues. Trimming left V 2 bases short and J 5 bases short, with 10 bases between. The CDR3 region is CASSYDRPDQPQHF. The CDR3 nucleotides are TGTGCCAGCAGTTACGACAGACCGGATCAGCCCCAGCATTTT.